A single sample gave rise to the 24 T cell receptor beta chains below, sequenced in a study of memory CD4+ T cells and cytomegalovirus serostatus (dated by TCRdb to the late 2010s). The library was produced with the immunoSEQ multiplex PCR assay. Drawn from immuneACCESS, this table holds only the in-frame rearrangements with V and J called that TCRdb kept. Clones are partly lost; checked studies trace under half to an unresolved V gene and leave the rest unexplained. The sample yields tens of thousands of clones; approximately 82% were counted once. Clones ranked in the top ten supply about 0.5% of the sample. Single viable CD3+CD4+CD8-CD45RO+ cells were sorted as memory CD4+ T cells on a FACSAria II. Sequenced: memory CD4+ T cells from blood. The receptors derive from an adult in good health and CMV-seronegative. Some clones in this sample may be carry-over from other donors' samples.

The chain links TRBV6-6 to TRBJ1-5; weak D call: TRBD1 (5 bases). In germline, CDR1 is MNHNY, CDR2 SVGAGI (reference sequence). This CDR3 contains 15 residues. V was trimmed by 2 bases and J by 3 bases, leaving 11 bases between them. This CDR3 is CASSYGDGLNQPQHF. For the CDR3, the DNA is TGTGCCAGCAGTTACGGGGACGGACTCAATCAGCCCCAGCATTTT.

The chain employs TRBV5-4 and TRBJ1-1; 9 nucleotides match TRBD1. This CDR3 comprises 14 residues. The germline V gene encodes CDR1 SGHNT and CDR2 YYREEE (reference sequence). The V and J ends lost 4 bases and 4 bases, in that order; junction bases with no gene match: 5. CDR3 sequence reads: CASSPRDRATEAFF. The CDR3 DNA reads TGTGCCAGCAGCCCCCGGGACAGGGCCACTGAAGCTTTCTTT. Full variable domain (outside the CDR3, taken from reference TRBV5-4 and TRBJ1-1): ETGVTQSPTHLIKTRGQQVTLRCSSQSGHNTVSWYQQALGQGPQFIFQYYREEENGRGNFPPRFSGLQFPNYSSELNVNALELDDSALYLCASSPRDRATEAFFGQGTRLTVV.

The chain carries TRBV27 and TRBJ1-2; TRBD1 might be the D (6 bases). V lost 6 bases, J lost 8 bases, and 19 bases lay in between. Germline CDR1 is MNHEY and CDR2 is SMNVEV (reference sequence). The length of the CDR3 is 14 residues. The CDR3 DNA reads TGTGCCAGCAGCCCCAAGGGCGGGGGGCGAGGCTACACCTTC. Encoded protein: CASSPKGGGRGYTF.

This clone has only one observation. The chain recombines TRBV28 with TRBJ2-6; possible D gene TRBD1, 6 bases. V lost 2 bases and J lost 4, with 15 bases in between. The CDR3 is 17 amino acids. Germline loops: CDR1 MDHEN, CDR2 SYDVKM. CDR3 DNA sequence: TGTGCCAGCAGTTTAGTGGCAGGGGCGCGCGGGGCCAACGTCCTGACTTTC. This sequence encodes CASSLVAGARGANVLTF.

The chain carries TRBV2 and TRBJ2-1; TRBD2 might be the D (6 bases). CDR1 and CDR2 (germline): SNHLY, FYNNEI. The CDR3 contains 11 residues. The V and J ends lost 3 bases and 12 bases respectively, with 9 bases between them. The CDR3 coding sequence is TGTGCCAGCAGTGAGGCGGGACGGCAGTTCTTC. This sequence encodes CASSEAGRQFF.

The chain joins TRBV5-1 to TRBJ2-5; TRBD1 is a possible D gene (5 bases). Looked up from germline, CDR1 is SGHRS and CDR2 is YFSETQ. Trimming stripped 1 base from V and 5 bases from J, with 15 bases between. The CDR3 spans 15 residues. The CDR3 reads CASSLQPRVGETQYF. CDR3 nucleotide sequence: TGCGCCAGCAGCTTGCAACCCAGGGTTGGGGAGACCCAGTACTTC.

The chain has TRBV25-1 and TRBJ1-1; D remains unclear. The germline V gene has CDR1 MGHDK and CDR2 SYGVNS. V was shortened by 2 bases and J by 0 bases, with 4 bases between the two germline ends. The CDR3 sequence is 13 residues long. CDR3 coding DNA: TGTGCCAGCAGTGAAGCAATGAACACTGAAGCTTTCTTT. Its protein product is CASSEAMNTEAFF.

This chain joins TRBV5-1 and TRBJ2-2; unclear D gene. Germline V gene sequence: CDR1 SGHRS, CDR2 YFSETQ. CDR3 size: 15 residues. V was clipped by 1 base and J by 2 bases, with 9 bases between them. CDR3 nucleotides: TGCGCCAGCAGCTTGTACCAGGTCAACACCGGGGAGCTGTTTTTT. This codes for CASSLYQVNTGELFF.

The genes are TRBV15 and TRBJ2-1; D not resolved. Germline V lookup: CDR1 LNHNV, CDR2 YYDKDF (reference sequence). Trimming stripped 0 bases from V and 5 bases from J, with 5 bases between. This CDR3 comprises 13 residues. CDR3 bases: TGTGCCACCAGCAGAGATAAGGACAATGAGCAGTTCTTC. Its protein product is CATSRDKDNEQFF.

This clone was picked up a small number of times. CDR3 in DNA: TGTGCCAGCAGCCTGGACAGGGGGAATCAGCCCCAGCATTTT. This gives the protein CASSLDRGNQPQHF. This chain uses TRBV7-8 with TRBJ1-5, with TRBD1 matching over 10 bases. Germline CDR1 is SGHVS and CDR2 is FQNEAQ. V dropped 5 bases and J dropped 4; count of bases not matched to a gene: 2. This CDR3 region has 14 residues.

J is TRBJ2-1 and V is TRBV6-5, with D perhaps TRBD1 or TRBD2 (6 bases each). V was trimmed by 7 bases and J by 12 bases, leaving 22 bases between them. The CDR3 runs 14 residues. From germline, CDR1 is MNHEY and CDR2 SVGAGI. CDR3 coding DNA: TGTGCCAGCACCCGGGACTGGGGGCTAGAGGGGCAGTTCTTC. This encodes CASTRDWGLEGQFF.

V is TRBV4-1 and J is TRBJ1-5, with D possibly matching TRBD1 (6 bases). CDR1 is MGHRA, CDR2 YSYEKL, per germline. This CDR3 is 16 amino acids long. Trimming cost V 0 bases and J 6 bases, with 15 bases left between them. Here the CDR3 DNA reads TGCGCCAGCAGCCAAGATCGGGGGGCAGGGGTTCAGCCCCAGCATTTT. Translating it yields CASSQDRGAGVQPQHF.

V is TRBV19 and J is TRBJ1-2; 9 bases align to TRBD1. CDR1 is LNHDA, CDR2 SQIVND, per germline (reference sequence). There are 12 residues in the CDR3. The V gene end was trimmed by 5 bases and the J gene end by 10 bases; junction bases not matched to a gene: 5. The CDR3 reads CASSWTGDYYTF. The CDR3 region has the DNA TGTGCCAGTAGTTGGACAGGGGACTACTACACCTTC.

The gene calls are TRBV10-2 and TRBJ2-2; 8 nucleotides align to TRBD2. This CDR3 has 13 residues. With V trimmed by 7 bases and J by 8 bases, 6 bases remained unmatched. Germline assignment: CDR1 WSHSY and CDR2 SAAADI. CDR3 protein: CASKAGVSGELFF. CDR3 nucleotide sequence: TGCGCCAGCAAAGCGGGAGTATCGGGGGAGCTGTTTTTT.

The chain combines TRBV19 with TRBJ2-1; 9 positions match TRBD2. V lost 3 bases, J lost 5 bases, and 5 bases stayed unmatched. CDR1 and CDR2 from the germline V gene are LNHDA and SQIVND (reference sequence). This CDR3 has 15 amino acids. Here the CDR3 DNA reads TGTGCCAGTAGTATGAGCGGGAGGATGAACAATGAGCAGTTCTTC. Translated: CASSMSGRMNNEQFF.

V and J are TRBV7-4 and TRBJ2-7, with 11 bases identical to TRBD2. J was trimmed by 2 bases and V by 5 bases; bases with no gene match: 5. Germline assignment: CDR1 SGHVT and CDR2 SQSDAQ. This CDR3 has 15 residues. For the CDR3, the DNA is TGTGCCAGCAGCCCGACTAGCGGGACAGCCTACGAGCAGTACTTC. This sequence encodes CASSPTSGTAYEQYF.

In this sample, this clone turned up once. The rearrangement links TRBV15 to TRBJ2-1; TRBD1 aligns across 7 bases. The germline gives CDR1 LNHNV, CDR2 YYDKDF (reference sequence). This CDR3 spans 12 amino acids. V was clipped by 5 bases and J by 13 bases; unmatched bases: 8. For the CDR3, the DNA is TGTGCCACCAGCGACCACAGGGGTGGCCAGTTCTTC. Translation: CATSDHRGGQFF.

The sample holds a few counts of this clone. The CDR3 is CASSPPTGRMGGELFF. The CDR3 DNA sequence: TGTGCCAGCTCACCACCGACAGGGAGGATGGGCGGGGAGCTGTTTTTT. V usage is TRBV18 and J usage is TRBJ2-2, with D perhaps TRBD1 (7 bases). Germline V gene data show CDR1 as KGHSH and CDR2 as LQKENI. The V end lost 0 bases, the J end lost 7 bases, and 15 bases lay between the germline ends. The CDR3 is 16 amino acids.

The chain is built from TRBV28 and TRBJ1-4, with D perhaps TRBD1 (5 bases). V was cut by 4 bases and J by 8 bases, with 14 bases left in between. The CDR3 has 14 amino acids. Per germline, CDR1 MDHEN and CDR2 SYDVKM. CDR3 protein: CASSSQVPGEKLFF. Here the CDR3 DNA reads TGTGCCAGCAGTTCACAGGTTCCGGGGGAAAAACTGTTTTTT.

The genes are TRBV11-2 and TRBJ2-3, with 12 bases identical to TRBD2. V shed 2 bases and J 2 bases; nucleotides not matched to a gene: 5. CDR1 and CDR2 from the germline V gene are SGHAT and FQNNGV. The CDR3 totals 17 residues. The CDR3 DNA follows: TGTGCCAGCAGCTTAAGGCTAGCGGGAGGGCCCACAGATACGCAGTATTTT. It translates to CASSLRLAGGPTDTQYF.

This rearrangement joins TRBV2 to TRBJ2-1; D might be TRBD2 (5 bases). Trimming pared 6 bases from V and 9 bases from J, leaving 24 bases between. CDR1 and CDR2 (germline): SNHLY, FYNNEI. This CDR3 comprises 16 residues. This CDR3 is CASRSSRGSQGGEQFF. The CDR3 region has the DNA TGTGCCAGCAGATCTAGTCGGGGTAGCCAAGGAGGTGAGCAGTTCTTC. Drawing the rest from reference TRBV2 and TRBJ2-1, the complete variable domain is EPEVTQTPSHQVTQMGQEVILRCVPISNHLYFYWYRQILGQKVEFLVSFYNNEISEKSEIFDDQFSVERPDGSNFTLKIRSTKLEDSAMYFCASRSSRGSQGGEQFFGPGTRLTVL.

Here the CDR3 reads CASSSPLAGLGVDTQYF. In DNA form, the CDR3 reads TGTGCCAGCAGCTCCCCCCTAGCGGGACTCGGTGTAGATACGCAGTATTTT. This chain uses TRBV7-6 with TRBJ2-3, with TRBD2 matching over 9 bases. There are 17 residues in the CDR3. The ends lost 4 bases at V and 5 bases at J; junction bases unmatched: 13. The germline V gene encodes CDR1 SGHVS and CDR2 FNYEAQ.

This clone was recorded a few times. The chain recombines TRBV5-4 with TRBJ1-1; D is unresolved. The CDR3 has 13 amino acids. The V and J ends lost 0 bases and 2 bases respectively, with 5 bases between them. Per the germline V gene, CDR1 is SGHNT and CDR2 is YYREEE (reference sequence). The CDR3 DNA is TGTGCCAGCAGCTTGGTGCCAAACACTGAAGCTTTCTTT. Translated: CASSLVPNTEAFF. Drawing the rest from reference TRBV5-4 and TRBJ1-1, the complete variable domain is ETGVTQSPTHLIKTRGQQVTLRCSSQSGHNTVSWYQQALGQGPQFIFQYYREEENGRGNFPPRFSGLQFPNYSSELNVNALELDDSALYLCASSLVPNTEAFFGQGTRLTVV.

This chain uses TRBV27 with TRBJ1-2, with D perhaps TRBD1 (5 bases). Germline assignment: CDR1 MNHEY and CDR2 SMNVEV (reference sequence). Trimming took off 2 bases at V and 4 bases at J, with 26 bases between the two ends. This CDR3 contains 19 residues. CDR3 coding DNA: TGTGCCAGCAGTTTAGCCTGGCAGGGTGGAACGAGACGTCTCTATGGCTACACCTTC. This codes for CASSLAWQGGTRRLYGYTF.